This TCR beta chain originates from a study of T cell repertoires in cytomegalovirus infection. Study-level background: Signatures in public TCR beta sequences pointed to both CMV infection and matching HLA type.

Germline V gives CDR1 SQVTM, CDR2 ANQGSEA. The CDR3 covers 13 residues. V lost 6 bases, J lost 0 bases, and 12 bases lay in between. Whole-study results and caveats: In two of eight donors, the top clonotype was HLA-C-restricted CMV-specific. Based on cumulative public TCR beta family frequency, carriers of CMV plus the relevant HLA were identified.

In this sample, this clonotype turned up a few times. Antigen unknown. One entry per CDR3 protein, called by TCRdb with MiXCR from the reads. The table shows about 180,000 distinct CDR3 sequences, with approximately 14% occurring only once. The sample consisted of PBMCs. The chain links TRBV29-1 to TRBJ2-7, with D perhaps matching TRBD2 (6 bases). The TCR was taken from a human donor in good health (CMV status not recorded). Some clones in this sample may be carry-over from other donors' samples. CDR3 DNA: TGCAGCGTCTTAGCGGTTAGCTCCTACGAGCAGTACTTC. Translation gives CSVLAVSSYEQYF.